This passage covers 19 T cell receptor beta chains from one sample sequenced in a study of Ad26.COV2.S vaccination and SARS-CoV-2 variants. Here immunoSEQ multiplex PCR was the method, and the copy in TCRdb shows in-frame clones only, minus some. The repertoire holds 440,000 or so clones, with approximately 92% as singletons. This sample's treatment: about 20 received Ad26.COV2.S at low or high dose, single or two shots; roughly five received placebo; per-sample allocation not given. Sampling was done on day 63 after the first vaccine or placebo injection. Here the sequenced sample was peripheral blood, taken in a trial of Ad26.COV2.S vaccine versus placebo. All receptors derive from a person between 18 and 59 years old who received the Ad26.COV2.S COVID-19 vaccine or a placebo.

The genes are TRBV20-1 and TRBJ2-3; 8 bases line up with TRBD2. Germline V gene sequence: CDR1 DFQATT, CDR2 SNEGSKA (reference sequence). Trimming removed 3 bases from V and 3 bases from J; junction bases left unmatched: 8. The CDR3 covers 15 residues. The chain's CDR3 is CSASIGRGETDTQYF. DNA for the CDR3: TGCAGTGCTAGTATAGGGCGGGGGGAGACAGATACGCAGTATTTT.

This chain links TRBV9 with TRBJ1-4; the match to TRBD1 covers 9 bases. The germline gives CDR1 SGDLS, CDR2 YYNGEE. There are 14 residues in the CDR3. The junction had 2 bases not matched to a gene; V was cut back by 3 bases and J by 5 bases. The CDR3 DNA is TGTGCCAGCAGCGGAGACAGGGGGAATGAAAAACTGTTTTTT. Protein product: CASSGDRGNEKLFF.

The chain carries TRBV6-6 and TRBJ1-2; no firm D call. CDR3 length: 15 amino acids. CDR1 is MNHNY, CDR2 SVGAGI, per germline (reference sequence). V lost 2 bases and J 6 bases, leaving 16 bases between the germline ends. The CDR3 spells CASSYLMEQRDGYTF. CDR3 sequence (DNA): TGTGCCAGCAGTTACCTTATGGAACAGAGAGATGGCTACACCTTC.

V is TRBV19 and J is TRBJ2-3, with 12 bases lining up with TRBD2. The CDR3 is made up of 16 amino acids. Per germline, CDR1 LNHDA and CDR2 SQIVND (reference sequence). The V and J ends lost 3 bases and 6 bases, in that order; junction bases with no gene match: 7. This chain's CDR3 is CASSIATSGGRDTQYF. CDR3 DNA: TGTGCCAGTAGTATCGCGACTAGCGGGGGTCGGGATACGCAGTATTTT.

The genes are TRBV6-2 or TRBV6-3 and TRBJ1-1, with no clear D. Germline V lookup: CDR1 MNHEY, CDR2 SVGEGT. V was pared by 6 bases and J by 4 bases, with 12 bases between. The CDR3 extends over 13 amino acids. CDR3 loop: CASSLFLGTEAFF. The CDR3 DNA reads as TGTGCCAGCAGCTTGTTTTTGGGCACTGAAGCTTTCTTT.

This chain links TRBV3-1 (or the pseudogene TRBV3-2) with TRBJ1-5; D is uncertain. V lost 4 bases to trimming and J lost 3 bases, with 10 bases between them. This CDR3 region has 14 residues. In germline, CDR1 is LGHDT, CDR2 YNNKEL (reference sequence). The CDR3 DNA reads as TGTGCCAGCAGCCCTACAAGGATCAATCAGCCCCAGCATTTT. Amino acid sequence: CASSPTRINQPQHF.

This chain links TRBV5-1 with TRBJ2-7, with 11 bases lining up with TRBD2. The trim removed 4 bases at V and 2 bases at J, leaving 5 bases unmatched. This CDR3 region has 15 residues. The germline gives CDR1 SGHRS, CDR2 YFSETQ. Written as DNA, the CDR3 is TGCGCCAGCAGCCTGGGGACTAGCGGAACCTACGAGCAGTACTTC. Amino acid sequence: CASSLGTSGTYEQYF. Full variable domain (rest looked up from reference TRBV5-1 and TRBJ2-7): KAGVTQTPRYLIKTRGQQVTLSCSPISGHRSVSWYQQTPGQGLQFLFEYFSETQRNKGNFPGRFSGRQFSNSRSEMNVSTLELGDSALYLCASSLGTSGTYEQYFGPGTRLTVT.

The chain combines TRBV15 with TRBJ2-7; D may be TRBD1 (5 bases). This CDR3 spans 14 amino acids. The germline CDR1 and CDR2 sequences are LNHNV and YYDKDF (reference sequence). The V gene lost 3 bases and the J gene lost 0 bases, with 9 bases spanning the gap. The CDR3 reads CATSRVRDSYEQYF. CDR3 nucleotide sequence: TGTGCCACCAGCAGGGTCAGGGACTCCTACGAGCAGTACTTC.

V and J are TRBV28 and TRBJ2-6, with 7 bases identical to TRBD1. The CDR3 totals 15 residues. Germline-derived CDR1 and CDR2 are MDHEN and SYDVKM. Trimming removed 5 bases from V and 1 base from J; junction bases left unmatched: 2. DNA for the CDR3: TGTGCCAGCAGTCCCAGGGGGTCTGGGGCCAACGTCCTGACTTTC. Its protein is CASSPRGSGANVLTF. Full variable domain (rest looked up from reference TRBV28 and TRBJ2-6): DVKVTQSSRYLVKRTGEKVFLECVQDMDHENMFWYRQDPGLGLRLIYFSYDVKMKEKGDIPEGYSVSREKKERFSLILESASTNQTSMYLCASSPRGSGANVLTFGAGSRLTVL.

The sample holds one count of this clone. For the CDR3, the DNA is TGCGCCAGCAGCCAAGATGGAGTATTGGTCCAATACGAGCAGTACTTC. This gives the protein CASSQDGVLVQYEQYF. The chain recombines TRBV4-3 with TRBJ2-7, with D unresolved. This CDR3 is built from 16 residues. Germline V lookup: CDR1 LGHNA, CDR2 YSLEER. Trimming removed 0 bases at V and 4 bases at J, with 16 bases between.

V gene TRBV7-7 combines with J gene TRBJ2-1; TRBD2 matches at 12 bases. The V segment lost 3 bases and the J segment 0 bases; nucleotides outside the gene matches: 9. The CDR3 contains 19 residues. Germline V CDR1 and CDR2: SSHAT, FNYEAQ (reference sequence). CDR3 DNA: TGTGCCAGCAGCTTGGCCCTAACGGGACTAGCGGGCTCCTACAATGAGCAGTTCTTC. It encodes CASSLALTGLAGSYNEQFF.

The chain employs TRBV18 and TRBJ1-2; D is undetermined. Trimming took 6 bases from V and 5 from J, leaving 19 bases between them. Germline CDR1 and CDR2: KGHSH and LQKENI. The CDR3 has 15 amino acids. Here the CDR3 reads CASSKSDGSPYGYTF. The CDR3 nucleotides are TGTGCCAGCTCCAAATCGGACGGCTCGCCTTATGGCTACACCTTC. Variable domain in full (rest from reference TRBV18 and TRBJ1-2): NAGVMQNPRHLVRRRGQEARLRCSPMKGHSHVYWYRQLPEEGLKFMVYLQKENIIDESGMPKERFSAEFPKEGPSILRIQQVVRGDSAAYFCASSKSDGSPYGYTFGSGTRLTVV.

The DNA of the CDR3 is TGCGCCAGCAGCCAAGCCACGTGGGGGGGTGAGCAGTTCTTC. This codes for CASSQATWGGEQFF. The chain uses TRBV4-3 and TRBJ2-1; 7 bases are a match to TRBD2. With 1 base clipped from V and 9 bases from J, the junction kept 6 bases outside the gene matches. Germline CDR1 LGHNA, CDR2 YSLEER. CDR3 length: 14 amino acids.

The gene calls are TRBV5-1 and TRBJ1-2; tentative D call: TRBD1 (6 bases). Germline CDR1 SGHRS, CDR2 YFSETQ. This CDR3 comprises 15 residues. CDR3: CAMWSGAPAPYGYTF. The CDR3 DNA reads TGCGCTATGTGGTCGGGGGCACCGGCCCCTTATGGCTACACCTTC.

This clone was observed a few times. This chain links TRBV6-6 with TRBJ1-1; tentative D call: TRBD1 (5 bases). The germline V and J ends were trimmed by 6 bases and 3 bases, with 17 bases remaining between them. CDR1 is MNHNY, CDR2 SVGAGI, per germline (reference sequence). This CDR3 is built from 15 residues. The CDR3 protein is CASSSSLGGDTEAFF. Written as DNA, the CDR3 is TGTGCCAGCAGCTCATCCTTGGGGGGGGACACTGAAGCTTTCTTT.

V usage is TRBV3-1 (or the pseudogene TRBV3-2) and J usage is TRBJ2-5, with TRBD2 matching 7 bases. The CDR3 spans 13 residues. J was trimmed by 5 bases and V by 1 base; bases with no gene match: 1. Germline lookup yields CDR1 LGHDT and CDR2 YNNKEL (reference sequence). The CDR3 DNA reads TGTGCCAGCAGCCAAGTGGGGGGGGAGACCCAGTACTTC. This sequence encodes CASSQVGGETQYF.

V and J are TRBV6-6 and TRBJ2-7; D ambiguous. The V gene lost 5 bases and the J gene lost 7 bases, with 9 bases spanning the gap. Germline CDR1 MNHNY, CDR2 SVGAGI (reference sequence). The CDR3 covers 11 residues. In DNA, the CDR3 is TGTGCCAGCAGTGCAGTCATGGAGCAGTACTTC. Amino acid sequence: CASSAVMEQYF.

V usage is TRBV6-5 and J usage is TRBJ2-1, with 8 bases lining up with TRBD2. The V gene's germline CDR1 is MNHEY and CDR2 SVGAGI. This CDR3 is built from 12 residues. V was clipped by 10 bases and J by 8 bases; unmatched bases: 7. CDR3 region: CAIGTRSDEQFF. Here the CDR3 DNA reads TGTGCCATAGGGACTAGATCCGATGAGCAGTTCTTC.

The gene calls are TRBV28 and TRBJ2-7, with 9 bases identical to TRBD1. J lost 0 bases, V lost 10 bases, and 13 bases had no gene match. The CDR3 totals 16 residues. Germline V gives CDR1 MDHEN, CDR2 SYDVKM. CDR3 in amino acids: CATARSRDRASYEQYF. The CDR3 region has the DNA TGTGCCACCGCCCGGAGCCGGGACAGGGCCTCCTACGAGCAGTACTTC.